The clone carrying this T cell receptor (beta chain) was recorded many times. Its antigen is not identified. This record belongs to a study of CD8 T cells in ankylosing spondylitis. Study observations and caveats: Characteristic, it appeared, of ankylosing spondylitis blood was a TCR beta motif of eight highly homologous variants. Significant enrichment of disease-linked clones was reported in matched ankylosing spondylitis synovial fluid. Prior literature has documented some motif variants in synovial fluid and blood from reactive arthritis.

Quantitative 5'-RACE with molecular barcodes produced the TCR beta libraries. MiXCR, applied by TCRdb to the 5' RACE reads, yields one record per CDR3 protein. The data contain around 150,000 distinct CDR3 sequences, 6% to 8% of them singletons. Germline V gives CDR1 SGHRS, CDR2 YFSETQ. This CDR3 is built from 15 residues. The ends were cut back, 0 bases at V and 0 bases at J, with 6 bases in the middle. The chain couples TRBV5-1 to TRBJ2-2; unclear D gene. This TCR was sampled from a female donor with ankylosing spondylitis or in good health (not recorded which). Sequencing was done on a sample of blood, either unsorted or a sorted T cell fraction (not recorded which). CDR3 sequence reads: CASSLEIANTGELFF. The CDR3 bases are TGCGCCAGCAGCTTGGAAATAGCGAACACCGGGGAGCTGTTTTTT.